This entry is about one T cell receptor beta chain. The sample belongs to a study of blood T cell repertoires in COVID-19. Study-level background: The United States, Italy and Spain provided the acute and convalescent COVID-19 samples. The analysed material was cDNA or gDNA that came from T cells, B-cell-depleted T cells, or PBMCs.

Trimming took 6 bases from V and 5 from J; bases not matched to a gene: 8. Germline lookup yields CDR1 SGHNT and CDR2 YYREEE (reference sequence). The CDR3 covers 17 residues. Authors' methods: Reference gene primers were amplified, and this amplification served to estimate nucleated cell counts. Produced via immunoSEQ multiplex PCR; TCRdb's table is partial and in-frame only. That table supplies the V and J calls and clone size; D and trimming were determined from the DNA. The profile covers approximately 290,000 clones, with 80% to 90% appearing a single time and more than 0.75% taken by the ten largest.

The sample was peripheral blood. The chain recombines TRBV5-4 with TRBJ2-1, with TRBD2 matching 16 bases. The TCR comes from a man aged 25 to 45 with acute or convalescent COVID-19. The CDR3 DNA reads as TGTGCCAGCACCGGGACTAGCGGGAGGGCCCTCGACAATGAGCAGTTCTTC. Translating gives CASTGTSGRALDNEQFF.